This TCR beta chain was identified in a study of T cells expressing NK-cell markers. Findings of the study overall: Dominant NKG2C+ clonotypes accounted for roughly 1.0-7.0% of CD8+ T cells in about six donors.

It was by 5'RACE template switching with UMIs that TCR beta cDNA was made. One entry per CDR3 protein, without DNA, is what TCRdb gives after re-calling the 5' RACE reads. The table for this sample gives roughly 160,000 distinct CDR3 sequences. Comments on this clonotype: What it binds is not known.

The length of the CDR3 is 13 residues. Germline CDR1 reads SNHLY; CDR2 reads FYNNEI. The rearrangement uses TRBV2 and TRBJ1-1. The source is a woman between 18 and 69 years old in good health. Sequenced input: blood T cells: a sorted CD56 or NKG2C T cell subset, CD4+ or CD8+ T cells, or bulk PBMC T cells (not recorded which). CDR3 in amino acids: CASSENIQAAAFF.